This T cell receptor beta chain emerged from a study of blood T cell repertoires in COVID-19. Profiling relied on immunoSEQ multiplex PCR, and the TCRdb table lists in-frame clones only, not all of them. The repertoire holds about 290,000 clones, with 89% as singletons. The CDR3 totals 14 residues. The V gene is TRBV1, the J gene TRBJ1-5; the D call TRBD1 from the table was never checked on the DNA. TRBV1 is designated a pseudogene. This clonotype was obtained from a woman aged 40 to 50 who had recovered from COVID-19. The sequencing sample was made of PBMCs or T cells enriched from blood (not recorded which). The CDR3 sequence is CTSSSDRRNQPQHF. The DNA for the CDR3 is TGCACCAGCAGCTCGGACAGGCGCAATCAGCCCCAGCATTTT.